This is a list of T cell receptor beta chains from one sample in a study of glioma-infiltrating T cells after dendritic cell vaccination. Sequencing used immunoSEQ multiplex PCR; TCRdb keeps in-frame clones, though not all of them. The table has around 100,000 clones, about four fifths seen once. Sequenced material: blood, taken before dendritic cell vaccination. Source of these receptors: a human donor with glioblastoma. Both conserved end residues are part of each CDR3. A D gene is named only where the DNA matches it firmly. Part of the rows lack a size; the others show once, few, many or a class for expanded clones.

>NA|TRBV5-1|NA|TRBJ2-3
TGCGCCAGCAGCTTGACGGTAGGGGGAACGGATACGCAGTATTTT
CASSLTVGGTDTQYF
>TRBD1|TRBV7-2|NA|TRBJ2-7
TGTGCCAGCAGCCCCGGACAGGGACAGGGAACCCACGAGCAGTACTTC
CASSPGQGQGTHEQYF
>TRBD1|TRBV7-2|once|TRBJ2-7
TGTGCCAGCAGCATTCACAGGGGTCTAAGCTACGAGCAGTACTTC
CASSIHRGLSYEQYF
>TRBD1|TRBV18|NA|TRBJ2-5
TGTGCCAGCTCACGGTCCGGAGTACAGGGGGATCAAGAGACCCAGTACTTC
CASSRSGVQGDQETQYF
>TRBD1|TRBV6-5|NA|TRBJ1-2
TGTGCCAGCAGCCGGGACAGGGTTTTTGAGTACACCTTC
CASSRDRVFEYTF
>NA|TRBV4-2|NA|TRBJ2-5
TGTGCCAGCAGCCAAGATCGGGGGGCGCAGGAGACCCAGTACTTC
CASSQDRGAQETQYF
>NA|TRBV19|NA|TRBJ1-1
TGTGCCAGTAGTATAAAACAGGGCCTTGAAGCTTTCTTT
CASSIKQGLEAFF
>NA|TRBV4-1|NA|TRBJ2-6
TGCGCCAGCAGCCAAGCTTATAGCGTGGTCGGGGCCAACGTCCTGACTTTC
CASSQAYSVVGANVLTF
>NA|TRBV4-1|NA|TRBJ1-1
TGCGCCAGCAGCCAAGAGGCAGAGAACACTGAAGCTTTCTTT
CASSQEAENTEAFF
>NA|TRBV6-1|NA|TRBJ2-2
TGTGCCAGCAGTGAAGCGCACGGGGTACCCGGGGAGCTGTTTTTT
CASSEAHGVPGELFF
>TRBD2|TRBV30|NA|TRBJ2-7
TGTGCCTGGAGTGGGGGGGGGAGCTCCTACGAGCAGTACTTC
CAWSGGGSSYEQYF
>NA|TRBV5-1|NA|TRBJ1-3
TGCGCCAGCAGCTTGGACGTCTACTCTGGAAACACCATATATTTT
CASSLDVYSGNTIYF
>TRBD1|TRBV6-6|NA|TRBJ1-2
TGTGCCAGCAGTTACTCGACAGGGGACTATGGCTACACCTTC
CASSYSTGDYGYTF